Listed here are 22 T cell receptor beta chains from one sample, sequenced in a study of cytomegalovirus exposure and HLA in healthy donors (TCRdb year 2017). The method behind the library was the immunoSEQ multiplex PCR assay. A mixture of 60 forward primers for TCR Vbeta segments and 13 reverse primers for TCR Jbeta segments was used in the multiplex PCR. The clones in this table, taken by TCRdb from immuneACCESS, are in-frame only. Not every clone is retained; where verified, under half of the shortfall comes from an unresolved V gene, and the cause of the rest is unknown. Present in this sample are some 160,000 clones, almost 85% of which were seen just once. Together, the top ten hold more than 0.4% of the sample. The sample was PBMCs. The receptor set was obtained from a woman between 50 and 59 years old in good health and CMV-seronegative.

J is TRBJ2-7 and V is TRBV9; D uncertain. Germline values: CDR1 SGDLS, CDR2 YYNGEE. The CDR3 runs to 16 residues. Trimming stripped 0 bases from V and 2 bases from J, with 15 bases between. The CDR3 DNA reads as TGTGCCAGCAGCGTAGACCTCGATGCGACACCCTACGAGCAGTACTTC. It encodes CASSVDLDATPYEQYF.

CDR3 nucleotides: TGCGCCAGCAGCCAAGCAACTCCGACATGGGATTCACCCCTCCACTTT. It yields the protein CASSQATPTWDSPLHF. The chain joins TRBV4-1 to TRBJ1-6; no clear D. The ends were cut back, 1 base at V and 8 bases at J, with 15 bases in the middle. The CDR3 has 16 residues. Germline V gene lookup returns CDR1 MGHRA and CDR2 YSYEKL.

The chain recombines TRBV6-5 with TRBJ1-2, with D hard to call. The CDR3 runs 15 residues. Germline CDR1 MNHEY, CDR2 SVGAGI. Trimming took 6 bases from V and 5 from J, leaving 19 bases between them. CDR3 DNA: TGTGCCAGCAGCCGCACCGCTTATACAATATATGGCTACACCTTC. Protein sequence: CASSRTAYTIYGYTF.

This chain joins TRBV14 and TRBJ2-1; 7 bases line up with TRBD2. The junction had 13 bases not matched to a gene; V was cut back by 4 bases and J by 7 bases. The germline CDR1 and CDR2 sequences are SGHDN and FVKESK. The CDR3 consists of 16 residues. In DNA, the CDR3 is TGTGCCAGCAGCCTTCGCCCGGGGGACTACCGGAATGAGCAGTTCTTC. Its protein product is CASSLRPGDYRNEQFF. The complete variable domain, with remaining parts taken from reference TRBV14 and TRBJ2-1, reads EAGVTQFPSHSVIEKGQTVTLRCDPISGHDNLYWYRRVMGKEIKFLLHFVKESKQDESGMPNNRFLAERTGGTYSTLKVQPAELEDSGVYFCASSLRPGDYRNEQFFGPGTRLTVL.

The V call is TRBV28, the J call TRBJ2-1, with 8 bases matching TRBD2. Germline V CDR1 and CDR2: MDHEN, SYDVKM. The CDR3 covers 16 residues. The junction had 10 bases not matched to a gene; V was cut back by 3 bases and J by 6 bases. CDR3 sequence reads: CASSLGFAGGFNEQFF. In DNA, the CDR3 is TGTGCCAGCAGTTTGGGGTTTGCGGGGGGCTTCAATGAGCAGTTCTTC.

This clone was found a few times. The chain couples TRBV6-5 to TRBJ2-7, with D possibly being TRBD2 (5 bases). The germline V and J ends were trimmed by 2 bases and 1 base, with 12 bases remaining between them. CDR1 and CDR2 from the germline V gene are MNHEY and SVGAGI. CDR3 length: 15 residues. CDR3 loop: CASSYAITGSYEQYF. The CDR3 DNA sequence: TGTGCCAGCAGTTACGCTATCACGGGGTCCTACGAGCAGTACTTC.

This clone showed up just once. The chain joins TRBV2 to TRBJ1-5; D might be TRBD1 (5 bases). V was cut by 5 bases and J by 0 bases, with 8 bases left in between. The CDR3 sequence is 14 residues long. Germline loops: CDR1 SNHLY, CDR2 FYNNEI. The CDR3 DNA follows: TGTGCCAGCAGTCCGACAGTTAGCAATCAGCCCCAGCATTTT. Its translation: CASSPTVSNQPQHF.

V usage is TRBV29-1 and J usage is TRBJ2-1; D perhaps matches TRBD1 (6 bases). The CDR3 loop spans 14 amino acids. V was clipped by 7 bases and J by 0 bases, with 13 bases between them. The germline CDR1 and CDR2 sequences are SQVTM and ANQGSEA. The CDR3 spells CSAVRGSSYNEQFF. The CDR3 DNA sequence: TGCAGCGCCGTAAGGGGGAGCTCCTACAATGAGCAGTTCTTC.

The CDR3 loop is CAISEPRDSPSYEQYF. DNA for the CDR3: TGTGCCATCAGTGAGCCAAGGGACAGCCCTTCCTACGAGCAGTACTTC. V gene TRBV10-3 combines with J gene TRBJ2-5; 7 bases align to TRBD1. The end of the DNA is better explained by TRBJ2-7, so the J call may be wrong. Germline assignment: CDR1 ENHRY and CDR2 SYGVKD. The CDR3 sequence is 16 residues long.

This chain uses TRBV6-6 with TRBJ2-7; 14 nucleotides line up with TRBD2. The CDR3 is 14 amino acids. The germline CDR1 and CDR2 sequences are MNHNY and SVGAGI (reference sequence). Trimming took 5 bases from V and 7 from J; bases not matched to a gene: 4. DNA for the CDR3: TGTGCCAGCAGTGGACTAGCGGGAGGTTGGGAGCAGTACTTC. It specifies CASSGLAGGWEQYF.

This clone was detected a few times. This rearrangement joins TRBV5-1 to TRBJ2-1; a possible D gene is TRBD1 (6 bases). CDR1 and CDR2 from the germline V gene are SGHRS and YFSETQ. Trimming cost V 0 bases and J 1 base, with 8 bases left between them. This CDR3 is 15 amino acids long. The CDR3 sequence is CASSLETGSYNEQFF. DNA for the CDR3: TGCGCCAGCAGCTTGGAGACAGGTTCCTACAATGAGCAGTTCTTC. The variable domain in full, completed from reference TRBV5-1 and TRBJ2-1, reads KAGVTQTPRYLIKTRGQQVTLSCSPISGHRSVSWYQQTPGQGLQFLFEYFSETQRNKGNFPGRFSGRQFSNSRSEMNVSTLELGDSALYLCASSLETGSYNEQFFGPGTRLTVL.

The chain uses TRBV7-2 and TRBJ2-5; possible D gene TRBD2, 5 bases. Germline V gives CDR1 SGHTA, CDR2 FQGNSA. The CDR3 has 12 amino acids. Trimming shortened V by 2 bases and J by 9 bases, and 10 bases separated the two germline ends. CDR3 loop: CASSLMASPQYF. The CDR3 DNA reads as TGTGCCAGCAGCTTAATGGCTAGCCCCCAGTACTTC.

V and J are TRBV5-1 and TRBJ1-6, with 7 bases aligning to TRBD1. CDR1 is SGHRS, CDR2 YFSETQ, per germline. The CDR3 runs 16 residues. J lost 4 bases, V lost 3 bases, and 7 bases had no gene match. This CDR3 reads CASSSTDREYNSPLHF. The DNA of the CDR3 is TGCGCCAGCAGCTCAACCGACAGGGAATATAATTCACCCCTCCACTTT.

The CDR3 protein is CASSLGRGANTGELFF. CDR3 nucleotide sequence: TGTGCCAGCAGCTTAGGCCGGGGGGCGAACACCGGGGAGCTGTTTTTT. V gene TRBV7-3 combines with J gene TRBJ2-2, with 7 bases lining up with TRBD2. The germline CDR1 and CDR2 sequences are SGHTA and FQGTGA. This CDR3 has 16 amino acids. J gave up 0 bases and V 2 bases, and 3 bases lay outside the gene matches.

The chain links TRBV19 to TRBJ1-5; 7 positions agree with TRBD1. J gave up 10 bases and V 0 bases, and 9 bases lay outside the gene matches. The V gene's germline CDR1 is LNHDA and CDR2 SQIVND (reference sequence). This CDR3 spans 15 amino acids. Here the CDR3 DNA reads TGTGCCAGTAGTATAGAGGTTCAGGGGGGAGGCCCCCAGCATTTT. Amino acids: CASSIEVQGGGPQHF. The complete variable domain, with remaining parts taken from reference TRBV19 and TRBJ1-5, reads DGGITQSPKYLFRKEGQNVTLSCEQNLNHDAMYWYRQDPGQGLRLIYYSQIVNDFQKGDIAEGYSVSREKKESFPLTVTSAQKNPTAFYLCASSIEVQGGGPQHFGDGTRLSIL.

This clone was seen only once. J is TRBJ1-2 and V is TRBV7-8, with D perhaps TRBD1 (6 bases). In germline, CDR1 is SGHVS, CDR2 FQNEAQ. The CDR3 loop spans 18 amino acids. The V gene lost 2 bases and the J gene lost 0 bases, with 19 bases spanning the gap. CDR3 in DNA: TGTGCCAGCAGCTTATTAAGAGGGGGGGCCCCTTCTAACTATGGCTACACCTTC. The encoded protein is CASSLLRGGAPSNYGYTF.

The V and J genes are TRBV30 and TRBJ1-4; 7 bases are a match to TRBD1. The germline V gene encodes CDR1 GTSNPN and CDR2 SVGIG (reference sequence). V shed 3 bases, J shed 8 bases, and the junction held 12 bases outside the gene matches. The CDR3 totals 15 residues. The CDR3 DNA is TGTGCCTGGAGAGCTATAGGGGGCGTTGGAGAAAAACTGTTTTTT. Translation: CAWRAIGGVGEKLFF.

The CDR3, as DNA: TGTGCCAGCAGCAACACTAACCGGGTCCACTACACCTTC. Its translation is CASSNTNRVHYTF. The rearrangement uses TRBV28 and TRBJ1-2; no clear D gene. Per germline, CDR1 MDHEN and CDR2 SYDVKM. V was cut by 6 bases and J by 10 bases, with 18 bases left in between. CDR3 size: 13 residues.

CDR3 protein: CAATLGASPSTDTQYF. CDR3 nucleotides: TGTGCCGCCACATTGGGCGCCAGCCCTAGCACAGATACGCAGTATTTT. The chain uses TRBV30 and TRBJ2-3; D is undetermined. V lost 8 bases to trimming and J lost 0 bases, with 21 bases between them. CDR3 size: 16 residues. From germline, CDR1 is GTSNPN and CDR2 SVGIG (reference sequence).

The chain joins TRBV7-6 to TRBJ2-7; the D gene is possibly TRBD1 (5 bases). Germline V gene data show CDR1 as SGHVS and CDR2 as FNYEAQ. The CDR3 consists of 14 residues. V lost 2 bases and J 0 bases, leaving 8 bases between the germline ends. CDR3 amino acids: CASSLRGNSYEQYF. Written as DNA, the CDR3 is TGTGCCAGCAGCTTAAGGGGAAACTCCTACGAGCAGTACTTC.

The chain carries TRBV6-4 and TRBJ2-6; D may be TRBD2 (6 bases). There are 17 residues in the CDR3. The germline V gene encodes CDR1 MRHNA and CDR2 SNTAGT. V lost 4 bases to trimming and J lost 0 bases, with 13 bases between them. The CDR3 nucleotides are TGTGCCAGCAGTGCATTCATGGGGGGCTCTGGGGCCAACGTCCTGACTTTC. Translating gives CASSAFMGGSGANVLTF.

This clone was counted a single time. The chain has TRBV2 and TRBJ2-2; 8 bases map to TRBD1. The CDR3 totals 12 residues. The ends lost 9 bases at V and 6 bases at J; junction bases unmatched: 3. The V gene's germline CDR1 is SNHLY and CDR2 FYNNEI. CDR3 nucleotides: TGTGCCAGGACGACAGGGGCCGGGGAGCTGTTTTTT. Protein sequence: CARTTGAGELFF.